This T cell receptor (beta chain) appears in the sequencing data of a study of Graves' ophthalmopathy and Graves' hyperthyroidism. Broader study findings: Classification of ophthalmopathy versus stable hyperthyroidism by a 13-signature model yielded about 90% sensitivity and approximately 79% specificity.

This clonotype was seen at least ten times. Its antigen is currently unknown. As the template, RNA transcripts were used to amplify TCR beta CDR3 regions. HTBI primers were used in a first-round RT-PCR, which preceded a second-round multiplex PCR. TCRdb fed the multiplex PCR reads into MiXCR, producing one record per CDR3 protein. The sample includes 500,000 to 600,000 distinct CDR3 sequences, less than 45% of them seen just once. The V end lost 6 bases, the J end lost 7 bases, and 24 bases lay between the germline ends. CDR3 length: 16 residues. Germline V gene lookup returns CDR1 LNHDA and CDR2 SQIVND (reference sequence).

Sequenced sample: peripheral blood or thyroid tissue (not recorded which). The TCR comes from an adult man with Graves' hyperthyroidism. The chain uses TRBV19 and TRBJ1-1; D remains ambiguous. The CDR3 DNA follows: TGTGCCAGTAGCAAACACTCAAAGGCACCTGGCAATGAAGCTTTCTTT. This gives the protein CASSKHSKAPGNEAFF.